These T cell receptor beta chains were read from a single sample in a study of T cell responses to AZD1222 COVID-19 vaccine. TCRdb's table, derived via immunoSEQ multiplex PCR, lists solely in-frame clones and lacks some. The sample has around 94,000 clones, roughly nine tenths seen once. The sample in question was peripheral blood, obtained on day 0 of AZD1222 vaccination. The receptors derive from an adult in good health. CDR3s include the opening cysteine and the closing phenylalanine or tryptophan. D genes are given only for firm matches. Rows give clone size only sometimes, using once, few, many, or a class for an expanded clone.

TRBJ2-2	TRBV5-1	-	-	TGCGCCGTCCGGCGGGATTCTGCGAACACCGGGGAGCTGTTTTTT	CAVRRDSANTGELFF
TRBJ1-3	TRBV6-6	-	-	TGTGCCAGCGGTATTTCCTCTGGAAACACCATATATTTT	CASGISSGNTIYF
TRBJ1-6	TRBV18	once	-	TGTGCCAGCTCACAACAGGGAGGCGAGTATTCACCCCTCCACTTT	CASSQQGGEYSPLHF
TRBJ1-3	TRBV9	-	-	TGTGCCAGCAGCGTAGACCCGAGCTCTGGAAACACCATATATTTT	CASSVDPSSGNTIYF
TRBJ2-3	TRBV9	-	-	TGTGCCAGCAGCGCTTACGGGGGAAGCACAGATACGCAGTATTTT	CASSAYGGSTDTQYF
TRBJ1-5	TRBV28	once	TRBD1	TGTGCCAGCAGTCCCCGGGGTCAGGGGGTCAATCAGCCCCAGCATTTT	CASSPRGQGVNQPQHF
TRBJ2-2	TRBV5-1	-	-	TGCGCCAGCAGCTTGACGGGAAATGCCGGGGAGCTGTTTTTT	CASSLTGNAGELFF
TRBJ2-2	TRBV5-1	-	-	TGCGCCAGCAGCTTGGCCGGGTCGAACACCGGGGAGCTGTTTTTT	CASSLAGSNTGELFF
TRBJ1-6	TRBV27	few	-	TGTGCCAGCGCCCCCGCATATTCACCCCTCCACTTT	CASAPAYSPLHF
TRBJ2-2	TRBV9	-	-	TGTGCCAGCAGCGTAGCCCCCACTCTTGACCCCGGGGAGCTGTTTTTT	CASSVAPTLDPGELFF
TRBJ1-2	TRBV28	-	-	TGTGCCAGCACCCCCCGGAAGGGTCATGGGGGCTATGGCTACACCTTC	CASTPRKGHGGYGYTF
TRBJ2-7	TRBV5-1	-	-	TGCGCCAGCAGCTTAGGACCCTTATTCAACTACGAGCAGTACTTC	CASSLGPLFNYEQYF
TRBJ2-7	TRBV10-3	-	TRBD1	TGTGCCATTCACGGGACAGGTGAAGACGAGCAGTACTTC	CAIHGTGEDEQYF
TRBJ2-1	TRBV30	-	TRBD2	TGTGCCTGGGCTAGCGGGAACTACAATGAGCAGTTCTTC	CAWASGNYNEQFF
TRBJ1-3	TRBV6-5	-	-	TGTGCCAGCAGGACTAGCTCGGGAAACACCATATATTTT	CASRTSSGNTIYF
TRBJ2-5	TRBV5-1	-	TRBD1	TGCGCCAGCAGCCAAATGGGACAGGGGTACCAAGAGACCCAGTACTTC	CASSQMGQGYQETQYF
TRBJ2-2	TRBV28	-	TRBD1	TGTGCCAGCAGTCGAAACAGGGGGCAATCCGGGGAGCTGTTTTTT	CASSRNRGQSGELFF
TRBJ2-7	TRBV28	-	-	TGTGCCAGCGTCAGGGCGAGTATATCCTACGAGCAGTACTTC	CASVRASISYEQYF
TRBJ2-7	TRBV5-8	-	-	TGTGCCAGCAGCTTGGAAGGCACTTTCTACGAGCAGTACTTC	CASSLEGTFYEQYF
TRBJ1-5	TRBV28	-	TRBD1	TGTGCCAGCAGTTTAGGACAGGGAGATCAGCCCCAGCATTTT	CASSLGQGDQPQHF
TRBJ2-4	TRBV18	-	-	TGTGCCAGCTCGGGCGGGCCTAGCGCCCAAAACATTCAGTACTTC	CASSGGPSAQNIQYF
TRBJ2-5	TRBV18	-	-	TGTGCCAGCTCACCACAGGGGTGGGAGACCCAGTACTTC	CASSPQGWETQYF
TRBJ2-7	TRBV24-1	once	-	TGTGCCACCAGTGATAATGGACAGACCTACGAGCAGTACTTC	CATSDNGQTYEQYF
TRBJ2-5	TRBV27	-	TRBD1	TGTGCCAGCAGTATCAGGGGGACGACGCAAGAGACCCAGTACTTC	CASSIRGTTQETQYF
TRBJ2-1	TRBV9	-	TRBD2	TGTGCCAGCAGCGCGAGGGGACTAGCGGAACCCAATGAGCAGTTCTTC	CASSARGLAEPNEQFF
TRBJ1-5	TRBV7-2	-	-	TGTGCCAGCAGCTTAGTTTCAGGGAGCAATCAGCCCCAGCATTTT	CASSLVSGSNQPQHF
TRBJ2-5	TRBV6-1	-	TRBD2	TGTGCCAGCAGTGATAGTACTAGCGGGCGCAAGACCCAGTACTTC	CASSDSTSGRKTQYF
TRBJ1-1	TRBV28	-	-	TGTGCCAGCAGGGACACCTTGAACACTGAAGCTTTCTTT	CASRDTLNTEAFF
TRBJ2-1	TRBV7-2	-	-	TGTGCCAGCAGCTTAGAGGCGGTTCACTCCTACAATGAGCAGTTCTTC	CASSLEAVHSYNEQFF